A single sample gave rise to the 21 T cell receptor beta chains below, sequenced in a study of breast tumors, draining lymph nodes, adjacent tissues. The lymph nodes were axillary draining lymph nodes from breast cancer patients. MiXCR, run by TCRdb on the multiplex PCR reads, gives a single entry per CDR3 protein. The table includes around 120,000 distinct CDR3 sequences, 15% to 20% detected once. Sequencing used axillary lymph node tissue. The receptor set was obtained from a female donor with breast cancer. Some clones in this sample may be carry-over from other donors' samples.

This clonotype was seen at least ten times. The rearrangement uses TRBV9 and TRBJ2-3; D unclear. The CDR3 totals 12 residues. From germline, CDR1 is SGDLS and CDR2 YYNGEE. The germline V and J ends were trimmed by 3 bases and 6 bases, with 8 bases remaining between them. CDR3 protein: CASSEGLDTQYF. In DNA, the CDR3 is TGTGCCAGCAGCGAGGGCTTGGATACGCAGTATTTT. Full variable domain (rest looked up from reference TRBV9 and TRBJ2-3): DSGVTQTPKHLITATGQRVTLRCSPRSGDLSVYWYQQSLDQGLQFLIQYYNGEERAKGNILERFSAQQFPDLHSELNLSSLELGDSALYFCASSEGLDTQYFGPGTRLTVL.

This clonotype was seen ten or more times. The chain is built from TRBV15 and TRBJ1-2; the D is unclear. There are 16 residues in the CDR3. V lost 0 bases and J lost 0, with 11 bases in between. Germline CDR1 and CDR2: LNHNV and YYDKDF (reference sequence). The CDR3 bases are TGTGCCACCAGCAGAGATCAGTCATGGTCTAACTATGGCTACACCTTC. Protein: CATSRDQSWSNYGYTF.

This clonotype was seen repeatedly, ten times or more. The chain couples TRBV9 to TRBJ1-2; D is unresolved. Germline V gives CDR1 SGDLS, CDR2 YYNGEE. This CDR3 has 14 residues. The V end was cut by 0 bases, the J end by 4 bases, with 10 bases between. This CDR3 is CASSVEGPPYGYTF. For the CDR3, the DNA is TGTGCCAGCAGCGTAGAGGGCCCTCCCTATGGCTACACCTTC. The variable domain in full, with the rest retrieved from reference TRBV9 and TRBJ1-2, is DSGVTQTPKHLITATGQRVTLRCSPRSGDLSVYWYQQSLDQGLQFLIQYYNGEERAKGNILERFSAQQFPDLHSELNLSSLELGDSALYFCASSVEGPPYGYTFGSGTRLTVV.

This clonotype was detected ten times or more. The V gene is TRBV4-1, the J gene TRBJ2-1, with 9 bases that match TRBD2. The J segment lost 1 base and the V segment lost 6 bases, leaving 4 bases of the junction unmatched. This CDR3 is built from 15 residues. The germline gives CDR1 MGHRA, CDR2 YSYEKL. Written as DNA, the CDR3 is TGCGCCAGCAGAAGTAGCGGGAGTTCCTACAATGAGCAGTTCTTC. Translated: CASRSSGSSYNEQFF.

V usage is TRBV20-1 and J usage is TRBJ1-6, with 10 bases identical to TRBD1. This CDR3 contains 14 residues. Trimming at V came to 5 bases and at J to 11 bases, leaving 9 bases not matched to a gene. Germline lookup yields CDR1 DFQATT and CDR2 SNEGSKA (reference sequence). CDR3 region: CSAFQDRGGPPLHF. CDR3 coding DNA: TGCAGTGCTTTCCAGGACAGGGGGGGGCCACCCCTCCACTTT.

This clonotype appeared many times. This chain's CDR3 is CASTRQGGNQPQHF. For the CDR3, the DNA is TGTGCCAGCACGAGGCAGGGCGGCAATCAGCCCCAGCATTTT. The chain uses TRBV5-5 and TRBJ1-5, with D possibly TRBD1 on 5 matching bases. V was cut by 6 bases and J by 2 bases, with 12 bases left in between. The germline gives CDR1 SGHKS, CDR2 YYEKEE (reference sequence). The CDR3 length is 14 residues.

This clonotype has ten or more counts. This sequence joins TRBV20-1 and TRBJ1-2; D perhaps matches TRBD1 (5 bases). Trimming took off 0 bases at V and 5 bases at J, with 16 bases between the two ends. Germline CDR1 reads DFQATT; CDR2 reads SNEGSKA (reference sequence). The CDR3 sequence is 15 residues long. The CDR3 DNA reads TGCAGTGCTAGAGATGTGGGGCAGGGCAGATATGGCTACACCTTC. Translation gives CSARDVGQGRYGYTF.

This clonotype was counted ten times or more. The chain links TRBV6-4 to TRBJ2-1; 7 bases are a match to TRBD2. The CDR3 spans 13 residues. V trimming: 0 bases; J trimming: 13 bases; junction bases outside the gene matches: 6. Germline V gene lookup returns CDR1 MRHNA and CDR2 SNTAGT. The CDR3 nucleotides read TGTGCCAGCAGTGACTCGTTGGGAGGGCAACAGTTCTTC. This translates into CASSDSLGGQQFF.

The sample holds many counts of this clonotype. The rearrangement uses TRBV2 and TRBJ2-1; D may be TRBD2 (5 bases). Trimming shortened V by 8 bases and J by 2 bases, and 10 bases separated the two germline ends. Looked up from germline, CDR1 is SNHLY and CDR2 is FYNNEI. The CDR3 is made up of 13 amino acids. CDR3 nucleotide sequence: TGTGCCAGCCTAGAGGGCCCCTACAATGAGCAGTTCTTC. As protein: CASLEGPYNEQFF.

On this clonotype: A much more abundant neighbour one base away suggests this may be a read error. The genes are TRBV11-2 and TRBJ2-3; D unresolved. V was shortened by 5 bases and J by 5 bases, with 11 bases between the two germline ends. CDR1 is SGHAT, CDR2 FQNNGV, per germline. The CDR3 is 13 residues long. CDR3 residues: CASSLGSLDTQYF. The CDR3 DNA reads TGTGCCAGCAGCCTGGGATCCTTAGATACGCAGTATTTT.

A word on this clonotype: A read error is possible here, since a much larger clone lies one base away. The V gene is TRBV20-1, the J gene TRBJ2-2, with D perhaps being TRBD1 or TRBD2 (5 bases each). CDR1 DFQATT and CDR2 SNEGSKA come from the germline V gene (reference sequence). V lost 5 bases and J 4 bases, leaving 17 bases between the germline ends. The CDR3 contains 15 residues. CDR3 amino acids: CSAHQSGALTGELFF. The DNA for the CDR3 is TGCAGTGCTCATCAATCCGGGGCCCTCACCGGGGAGCTGTTTTTT.

In its sample, this clonotype was seen many times. The chain couples TRBV5-8 to TRBJ2-7; 10 nucleotides align to TRBD2. Losses at the gene ends were 2 bases for V and 0 bases for J; bases not matched to a gene: 2. The CDR3 extends over 15 amino acids. Germline V gives CDR1 SGHTS, CDR2 YDEGEE. CDR3 nucleotides: TGTGCCAGCAGCTTACTAGCGGGGCTCTCCTACGAGCAGTACTTC. As protein: CASSLLAGLSYEQYF.

This clonotype appeared many times. The chain is built from TRBV20-1 and TRBJ1-5, with 7 bases matching TRBD1. CDR1 is DFQATT, CDR2 SNEGSKA, per germline (reference sequence). V was pared by 0 bases and J by 4 bases, with 9 bases of the junction left unmatched. The CDR3 length is 16 residues. CDR3 in DNA: TGCAGTGCTAGAGAGAGGGGTAAGGGGGCGAATCAGCCCCAGCATTTT. Protein sequence: CSARERGKGANQPQHF.

This clonotype was counted ten times or more. The V call is TRBV20-1, the J call TRBJ2-3; 8 bases fit TRBD2. The V gene end was trimmed by 1 base and the J gene end by 3 bases; junction bases not matched to a gene: 6. Germline V lookup: CDR1 DFQATT, CDR2 SNEGSKA (reference sequence). The CDR3 is 15 residues long. The CDR3 is CSARAGTGGTDTQYF. The CDR3 DNA sequence: TGCAGTGCTAGAGCCGGGACGGGGGGGACAGATACGCAGTATTTT.

This clonotype occurred many times. The chain is built from TRBV2 and TRBJ2-5; D unclear. The CDR3 runs 15 residues. V lost 2 bases to trimming and J lost 3 bases, with 13 bases between them. Germline CDR1 SNHLY, CDR2 FYNNEI. CDR3 in DNA: TGTGCCAGCAGTGAAAAGTGGACGCAAGAAGAGACCCAGTACTTC. This sequence encodes CASSEKWTQEETQYF.

This clonotype was counted at least ten times. The V and J genes are TRBV4-1 and TRBJ2-1, with 12 bases aligning to TRBD2. The J segment lost 1 base and the V segment lost 1 base, leaving 2 bases of the junction unmatched. The CDR3 loop spans 17 amino acids. In germline, CDR1 is MGHRA, CDR2 YSYEKL. Here the CDR3 reads CASSQGLAGDSYNEQFF. The CDR3 nucleotides are TGCGCCAGCAGCCAAGGACTAGCGGGGGATTCCTACAATGAGCAGTTCTTC.

This clonotype was observed many times. The V gene is TRBV6-6, the J gene TRBJ1-2; 9 bases fit TRBD1. CDR1 MNHNY and CDR2 SVGAGI come from the germline V gene (reference sequence). With 6 bases clipped from V and 4 bases from J, the junction kept 15 bases outside the gene matches. The CDR3 sequence is 17 residues long. The CDR3 sequence: CASRMEQGARFGYGYTF. For the CDR3, the DNA is TGTGCCAGCAGGATGGAACAGGGGGCGCGTTTCGGCTATGGCTACACCTTC.

The sample holds many counts of this clonotype. The chain recombines TRBV7-3 with TRBJ2-2; TRBD2 matches 8 bases. The CDR3 is 14 amino acids. Germline loops: CDR1 SGHTA, CDR2 FQGTGA. The V gene end was trimmed by 8 bases and the J gene end by 7 bases; junction bases not matched to a gene: 9. The DNA for the CDR3 is TGTGCCAGCTTTCACGGACTAGCCGGCGGGGAGCTGTTTTTT. Protein: CASFHGLAGGELFF.

This clonotype was seen ten or more times. V gene TRBV12-3 or TRBV12-4 combines with J gene TRBJ2-7; D uncertain. Trimming removed 7 bases from V and 0 bases from J, with 4 bases in between. This CDR3 comprises 11 residues. The CDR3 here is CASTASYEQYF. The CDR3 DNA is TGTGCCAGCACCGCCTCCTACGAGCAGTACTTC.

Regarding this clonotype: A much larger clone sits a single nucleotide away, making a read error possible. The chain recombines TRBV20-1 with TRBJ2-6, with a weak D call TRBD1 (5 bases). Germline CDR1 is DFQATT and CDR2 is SNEGSKA (reference sequence). This CDR3 has 16 amino acids. CDR3 DNA sequence: TGCAGTGCTAACATACAGTCCCTTCCTGGGGCCAACGTCCCGACTTTC. Amino acids: CSANIQSLPGANVPTF.

Turning to this clonotype: At one boundary the junction diverges from the germline segment, which might be a read error. The V gene is TRBV7-6, the J gene TRBJ2-1; TRBD2 agrees at 9 bases. CDR1 is SGHVS and CDR2 is FNYEAQ in the germline V gene. The CDR3 covers 16 residues. CDR3 region: CAGSFRSGGTYNEQFF. The CDR3 DNA reads TGTGCCGGCAGCTTTCGTAGCGGGGGAACCTACAATGAGCAGTTCTTC. The complete variable domain, with remaining parts taken from reference TRBV7-6 and TRBJ2-1, reads GAGVSQSPRYKVTKRGQDVALRCDPISGHVSLYWYRQALGQGPEFLTYFNYEAQQDKSGLPNDRFSAERPEGSISTLTIQRTEQRDSAMYRCAGSFRSGGTYNEQFFGPGTRLTVL.